This T cell receptor beta chain was found in a study of post-analysis software for immune sequencing data. Study-level findings and limits: The study found TRBV5-6, TRBV5-1 and TRBV20-1 among five or six TRBV segments more frequent in patients than controls. Co-batched samples clustered tightly together by F measure.

TCR beta libraries were prepared from cDNA with unique molecular identifiers. TCRdb re-called the PCR reads with MiXCR, one entry per CDR3 protein. The repertoire consists of 170,000 or so distinct CDR3 sequences, with 30% occurring once and the leading ten covering approximately 1.5%. This clonotype was counted ten times or more. Its specificity is unknown. Germline V CDR1 and CDR2: SGHRS, YFSETQ. V lost 4 bases to trimming and J lost 2 bases; unmatched junction nucleotides: 11. This CDR3 spans 17 amino acids. The TCR comes from a girl between 10 and 17 years old with multiple sclerosis. The rearrangement uses TRBV5-1 and TRBJ2-7; 11 bases agree with TRBD2. The sample was blood. The CDR3 region is CASSLMTSGDLTYEQYF. Here the CDR3 DNA reads TGCGCCAGCAGCCTGATGACTAGCGGGGACCTAACCTACGAGCAGTACTTC.